The text below deals with one T cell receptor beta chain. Its antigen is not known. This record comes from a study of blood T cells in healthy people across ages. Study conclusions and caveats: Getting older went along with TCR beta diversity per million T cells dropping roughly linearly.

The authors ran a second PCR of roughly 6 to 12 cycles using a sample-barcoded 5' primer and a J-beta primer mix. Each sample provided no less than 2.5 million CDR3-containing paired-end reads. One entry per CDR3 protein, called by TCRdb with MiXCR from the 5' RACE reads. The profile shows some 760,000 distinct CDR3 sequences, 20% to 25% of them singletons. From germline, CDR1 is MGHDK and CDR2 SYGVNS. The V gene end was trimmed by 4 bases and the J gene end by 3 bases; junction bases not matched to a gene: 9. CDR3 length: 16 amino acids. Healthy Caucasian individuals from Russia aged about 6 to 90 served as donors. The sample was also reused in another study, on T cells of mothers and their children. That source adds: Evidence of persistent microchimeric T cell clones was absent.

This chain connects TRBV25-1 to TRBJ2-7; 10 nucleotides line up with TRBD2. What was sequenced was blood. This clonotype was obtained from a boy aged 10-17 years in good health. The CDR3 region has the DNA TGTGCCAGCAGTGCGATCGGACTAGCGGCCAGCTACGAGCAGTACTTC. It translates to CASSAIGLAASYEQYF.